A selection of T cell receptor beta chains follows, all from one sample in a study of cytomegalovirus exposure and HLA in healthy donors. Sequenced by immunoSEQ multiplex PCR; TCRdb stores in-frame clones only, minus some. The top ten clones hold 3% of a sample with 60,000 to 70,000 clones, roughly 69% of them seen once. The sequencing sample was made of PBMCs. The receptors here all came from a woman between 45 and 60 years old in good health and CMV-seronegative. Both conserved end residues are part of each CDR3. The D gene is left open where the match is weak. Rows give clone size only sometimes, using once, few, many, or a class for an expanded clone.

abundance	v_gene	d_gene	j_gene	CDR3aa	CDR3nt
NA	TRBV7-9	NA	TRBJ2-5	CASSLYRVQETQYF	TGTGCCAGCAGCTTATATCGGGTCCAAGAGACCCAGTACTTC
NA	TRBV11-3	TRBD2	TRBJ2-7	CASSIGLAVEQYF	TGTGCCAGCAGCATTGGACTAGCGGTCGAGCAGTACTTC
NA	TRBV28	TRBD2	TRBJ2-1	CASSPLAGGPDEQFF	TGTGCCAGCAGCCCTCTAGCGGGAGGGCCCGATGAGCAGTTCTTC
NA	TRBV4-1	TRBD1	TRBJ1-6	CASSQGQGANSPLHF	TGCGCCAGCAGCCAAGGGCAGGGGGCGAATTCACCCCTCCACTTT
NA	TRBV4-3	TRBD2	TRBJ2-1	CASSQWREAAYNEQFF	TGCGCCAGCAGCCAGTGGCGGGAGGCCGCCTACAATGAGCAGTTCTTC
NA	TRBV5-1	TRBD1	TRBJ2-1	CASTSGQGGYNEQFF	TGCGCCAGCACCTCGGGACAGGGGGGTTACAATGAGCAGTTCTTC
once	TRBV28	NA	TRBJ1-5	CASSPPTGSSNQPQHF	TGTGCCAGCAGTCCCCCCACGGGGTCTAGCAATCAGCCCCAGCATTTT
NA	TRBV7-8	TRBD1	TRBJ1-1	CASSFDRGTEAFF	TGTGCCAGCAGCTTTGACAGGGGCACTGAAGCTTTCTTT
NA	TRBV5-1	NA	TRBJ2-5	CASSALGDETQYF	TGCGCCAGCAGCGCCCTAGGTGACGAGACCCAGTACTTC
NA	TRBV5-1	NA	TRBJ1-5	CASSLLGGGNQPQHF	TGCGCCAGCAGCTTGTTGGGGGGGGGCAATCAGCCCCAGCATTTT
NA	TRBV6-5	NA	TRBJ1-1	CASSYGASGQGTEAFF	TGTGCCAGCAGTTACGGTGCCTCCGGCCAGGGCACTGAAGCTTTCTTT
NA	TRBV2	NA	TRBJ1-2	CASSEEGNYGYTF	TGTGCCAGCAGTGAGGAGGGGAACTATGGCTACACCTTC
few	TRBV5-4	NA	TRBJ1-1	CASSQAQSMNTEAFF	TGTGCCAGCAGCCAGGCACAGAGTATGAACACTGAAGCTTTCTTT
NA	TRBV7-7	NA	TRBJ2-1	CASSLGRGSYNEQFF	TGTGCTAGCAGCTTGGGGAGAGGCTCCTACAATGAGCAGTTCTTC
NA	TRBV7-9	NA	TRBJ1-2	CASSSRGGPNYGYTF	TGTGCCAGCAGCTCGAGGGGGGGTCCTAACTATGGCTACACCTTC
NA	TRBV7-9	TRBD1	TRBJ2-7	CASSLRTPPPGGYYEQYF	TGTGCCAGCAGCTTAAGAACCCCGCCGCCAGGGGGCTACTACGAGCAGTACTTC
once	TRBV6-5	NA	TRBJ2-2	CASSYLDTGELFF	TGTGCCAGCAGTTACTTAGACACCGGGGAGCTGTTTTTT
once	TRBV10-3	TRBD2	TRBJ2-2	CAISGPPTSARANTGELFF	TGTGCCATCAGTGGGCCCCCGACTAGCGCTAGAGCGAACACCGGGGAGCTGTTTTTT
NA	TRBV5-4	TRBD1	TRBJ1-2	CASSRTQPGGAYGYTF	TGTGCCAGCAGCCGGACCCAGCCAGGGGGCGCCTATGGCTACACCTTC
once	TRBV9	TRBD1	TRBJ2-5	CASSPRQGTGETQYF	TGTGCCAGCAGCCCCCGACAGGGGACTGGGGAGACCCAGTACTTC
NA	TRBV28	NA	TRBJ1-5	CASSFGTRGQPQHF	TGTGCCAGCAGTTTTGGAACTCGGGGTCAGCCCCAGCATTTT
NA	TRBV29-1	TRBD2	TRBJ2-5	CSVAPRPGGQETQYF	TGCAGCGTTGCCCCCCGTCCCGGGGGGCAAGAGACCCAGTACTTC
NA	TRBV28	NA	TRBJ2-7	CASSRHGQNYEQYF	TGTGCCAGCAGTCGACACGGACAGAACTACGAGCAGTACTTC
NA	TRBV28	NA	TRBJ2-5	CASSLSGRETQYF	TGTGCCAGCAGTTTATCTGGTCGGGAGACCCAGTACTTC
NA	TRBV9	TRBD2	TRBJ2-1	CASSEAGGVYNEQFF	TGTGCCAGCAGCGAAGCGGGAGGAGTCTACAATGAGCAGTTCTTC
NA	TRBV30	TRBD2	TRBJ2-7	CAWSHSGRIYEQYF	TGTGCCTGGAGTCATAGCGGGAGGATTTACGAGCAGTACTTC
few	TRBV18	TRBD2	TRBJ2-5	CASSPPVGAGEGTQYF	TGTGCCAGCTCACCACCGGTAGGAGCGGGAGAGGGGACCCAGTACTTC
once	TRBV7-9	NA	TRBJ2-1	CASSPSSTGNNEQFF	TGTGCCAGCAGCCCCTCCTCGACAGGTAACAATGAGCAGTTCTTC
NA	TRBV7-8	NA	TRBJ1-2	CASSIDGGYYGYTF	TGTGCCAGCAGCATAGACGGGGGGTACTATGGCTACACCTTC
NA	TRBV4-1	TRBD2	TRBJ2-1	CASSSGSNTYNEQFF	TGCGCCAGCAGCAGCGGGAGTAACACCTACAATGAGCAGTTCTTC
NA	TRBV14	TRBD1	TRBJ2-7	CASSHDRGRRQYF	TGTGCCAGCAGCCATGACAGGGGGCGAAGGCAGTACTTC
NA	TRBV9	TRBD2	TRBJ2-1	CASSVDGGRTYNEQFF	TGTGCCAGCAGCGTAGACGGCGGGAGGACCTACAATGAGCAGTTCTTC
few	TRBV7-9	NA	TRBJ1-4	CASSLVGRDEKLFF	TGTGCCAGCAGCTTAGTCGGCAGGGATGAAAAACTGTTTTTT
NA	TRBV9	NA	TRBJ1-3	CASSVFRDSGNTIYF	TGTGCCAGCAGCGTATTCAGGGACTCTGGAAACACCATATATTTT
NA	TRBV7-2	NA	TRBJ2-5	CASSYGGARAAETQYF	TGTGCCAGCAGTTATGGAGGAGCGAGGGCGGCGGAGACCCAGTACTTC
NA	TRBV5-1	TRBD2	TRBJ2-1	CASTFSGSYNEQFF	TGCGCCAGCACTTTCAGCGGGAGTTACAATGAGCAGTTCTTC
few	TRBV5-1	TRBD1	TRBJ1-1	CASNPTGGGTEAFF	TGCGCCAGCAACCCTACAGGGGGTGGGACTGAAGCTTTCTTT
NA	TRBV18	TRBD1	TRBJ2-7	CASSQGASYEQYF	TGTGCCAGCTCACAGGGGGCTTCCTACGAGCAGTACTTC
once	TRBV7-6	TRBD2	TRBJ2-6	CASSAVGGAGANVLTF	TGTGCCAGCAGCGCAGTGGGGGGGGCTGGGGCCAACGTCCTGACTTTC
NA	TRBV2	NA	TRBJ1-3	CASSPRPGAGRNTIYF	TGTGCCAGCAGTCCTCGGCCGGGAGCCGGGCGAAACACCATATATTTT
NA	TRBV2	NA	TRBJ1-5	CASSEAPDRMYYQPQHF	TGTGCCAGCAGTGAAGCGCCGGATCGTATGTACTACCAGCCCCAGCATTTT
NA	TRBV9	TRBD1	TRBJ1-3	CASSAPYTGGSGNTIYF	TGTGCCAGCAGCGCACCGTACACAGGGGGCTCTGGAAACACCATATATTTT
few	TRBV20-1	NA	TRBJ1-2	CSGVGGDGYTF	TGCAGTGGGGTGGGAGGAGATGGCTACACCTTC
few	TRBV5-4	NA	TRBJ2-1	CASSFPDGSKFF	TGTGCCAGCAGCTTCCCTGACGGGAGCAAGTTCTTC
NA	TRBV28	NA	TRBJ1-4	CAWGGLRGKNEKLFF	TGTGCCTGGGGGGGGCTTAGGGGGAAAAATGAAAAACTGTTTTTT
NA	TRBV10-3	NA	TRBJ2-1	CAINPGSSYNEQFF	TGTGCCATCAACCCGGGGAGCTCCTACAATGAGCAGTTCTTC
NA	TRBV5-1	NA	TRBJ2-5	CASSNDGNQQETQYF	TGCGCCAGCAGCAACGACGGGAACCAACAAGAGACCCAGTACTTC
few	TRBV27	TRBD1	TRBJ1-5	CASSPHLDRGNQPQHF	TGTGCCAGCAGTCCTCACCTCGACAGGGGCAATCAGCCCCAGCATTTT
NA	TRBV28	NA	TRBJ2-4	CASSWGAEGAAKNIQYF	TGTGCCAGCAGCTGGGGGGCAGAGGGGGCGGCCAAAAACATTCAGTACTTC
NA	TRBV2	NA	TRBJ1-2	CASRASQGIYGYTF	TGTGCCAGCAGAGCATCCCAGGGAATCTATGGCTACACCTTC
NA	TRBV25-1	NA	TRBJ1-2	CASSEGAVGAVLNGYTF	TGTGCCAGCAGTGAGGGGGCAGTGGGGGCGGTCCTGAATGGCTACACCTTC
medium-sized	TRBV19	TRBD1	TRBJ1-2	CASTRTGDFFGYTF	TGTGCCAGTACCAGGACAGGGGACTTTTTTGGCTACACCTTC
NA	TRBV6-5	NA	TRBJ1-2	CASSYYPGENYGYTF	TGTGCCAGCAGTTACTATCCGGGTGAAAACTATGGCTACACCTTC